The 25 T cell receptor beta chains reported below all come from one sample, sequenced in a study of blood T cell repertoires in COVID-19. Profiling relied on immunoSEQ multiplex PCR, and the TCRdb table lists in-frame clones only, not all of them. The data contain 25,000 to 30,000 clones, around 87% of them singletons. Specimen: peripheral blood. The receptors originated from a man aged 45-65 years with active COVID-19.

This clone occurred once. The V call is TRBV7-6, the J call TRBJ2-1; D uncertain. The CDR3 covers 12 residues. V was pared by 1 base and J by 14 bases, with 12 bases between. Germline lookup yields CDR1 SGHVS and CDR2 FNYEAQ. The CDR3 DNA follows: TGTGCCAGCAGCTTAGGTGGCAGAGGAAAGTTCTTC. This encodes CASSLGGRGKFF.

This rearrangement joins TRBV12-2 to TRBJ2-2; the table's D gene call, TRBD1, was not cross checked with the DNA. TRBV12-2 counts as a pseudogene. This CDR3 has 17 amino acids. The CDR3 loop is CASRLARDRGNTGELFF. CDR3 nucleotides: TGTGCAAGTCGCTTAGCGAGGGACAGGGGTAACACCGGGGAGCTGTTTTTT.

The chain carries TRBV19 and TRBJ2-5, with 7 bases aligning to TRBD1. The V and J ends lost 3 bases and 2 bases, in that order; junction bases with no gene match: 12. Germline values: CDR1 LNHDA, CDR2 SQIVND (reference sequence). CDR3 length: 17 amino acids. This chain's CDR3 is CASSMAGGLTLQETQYF. As DNA, the CDR3 is TGTGCCAGTAGTATGGCAGGGGGTCTTACCCTTCAAGAGACCCAGTACTTC.

V is TRBV11-2 and J is TRBJ2-5; 8 bases line up with TRBD2. The trim removed 0 bases at V and 5 bases at J, leaving 2 bases unmatched. This CDR3 is 14 amino acids long. Germline V gene sequence: CDR1 SGHAT, CDR2 FQNNGV. The CDR3 nucleotides are TGTGCCAGCAGCTTAGATCCGGGGGGGGAGACCCAGTACTTC. Protein sequence: CASSLDPGGETQYF. The variable domain in full, completed from reference TRBV11-2 and TRBJ2-5, reads EAGVAQSPRYKIIEKRQSVAFWCNPISGHATLYWYQQILGQGPKLLIQFQNNGVVDDSQLPKDRFSAERLKGVDSTLKIQPAKLEDSAVYLCASSLDPGGETQYFGPGTRLLVL.

CDR3 residues: CASRDRNQPQHF. The CDR3, as DNA: TGTGCCAGCAGGGACAGAAATCAGCCCCAGCATTTT. The chain couples TRBV19 to TRBJ1-5, with 7 bases lining up with TRBD1. This CDR3 has 12 amino acids. The germline CDR1 and CDR2 sequences are LNHDA and SQIVND (reference sequence). Trimming removed 9 bases from V and 4 bases from J; junction bases left unmatched: 3.

The genes are TRBV7-9 and TRBJ1-5; 7 bases map to TRBD1. CDR1 is SEHNR and CDR2 is FQNEAQ in the germline V gene (reference sequence). V shed 6 bases, J shed 6 bases, and the junction held 11 bases outside the gene matches. The CDR3 extends over 15 amino acids. The CDR3 DNA sequence: TGTGCCAGCAGTCCAGGAGGGGGCGCCGGTCAGCCCCAGCATTTT. Amino acid sequence: CASSPGGGAGQPQHF.

This chain joins TRBV6-6 and TRBJ1-4; the D gene is possibly TRBD1 (6 bases). This CDR3 region has 19 residues. Trimming pared 5 bases from V and 0 bases from J, leaving 22 bases between. The germline V gene has CDR1 MNHNY and CDR2 SVGAGI (reference sequence). CDR3 sequence (DNA): TGTGCCAGCAGTCAACGGCGCAGGGGATCCCCGTCAACTAATGAAAAACTGTTTTTT. Translation gives CASSQRRRGSPSTNEKLFF.

This clone came up a few times. This chain connects TRBV11-2 to TRBJ2-7; 10 bases match TRBD2. CDR3 length: 15 residues. The V gene's germline CDR1 is SGHAT and CDR2 FQNNGV. The J segment lost 7 bases and the V segment lost 1 base, leaving 7 bases of the junction unmatched. The CDR3 here is CASSLGGLALEEQYV. In DNA, the CDR3 is TGTGCCAGCAGCTTAGGGGGACTAGCGCTAGAAGAGCAGTACGTC.

This clone has only a few counts. The chain uses TRBV12-3 or TRBV12-4 and TRBJ1-1; 8 bases are a match to TRBD1. The CDR3 is made up of 13 amino acids. V dropped 8 bases and J dropped 7; count of bases not matched to a gene: 9. The CDR3 here is CASANRDRLEAFF. CDR3 nucleotides: TGTGCCAGCGCAAACCGGGACAGGCTTGAAGCTTTCTTT.

V gene TRBV6-2 or TRBV6-3 combines with J gene TRBJ2-5, with TRBD1 matching over 9 bases. This CDR3 region has 15 residues. V shed 2 bases, J shed 6 bases, and the junction held 7 bases outside the gene matches. CDR1 and CDR2 from the germline V gene are MNHEY and SVGEGT. CDR3 loop: CASSYPGQGLKTQYF. The CDR3 coding sequence is TGTGCCAGCAGTTACCCGGGACAGGGTTTGAAGACCCAGTACTTC.

The chain has TRBV6-5 and TRBJ1-3, with 10 bases that match TRBD1. This CDR3 region has 15 residues. Germline loops: CDR1 MNHEY, CDR2 SVGAGI. J lost 3 bases, V lost 6 bases, and 5 bases had no gene match. For the CDR3, the DNA is TGTGCCAGCAGGCCGGACAGGGGGAGTGGAAACACCATATATTTT. This codes for CASRPDRGSGNTIYF.

The chain joins TRBV19 to TRBJ1-5; 7 bases align to TRBD1. CDR3 length equals 17 residues. Germline V lookup: CDR1 LNHDA, CDR2 SQIVND (reference sequence). The V gene end was trimmed by 6 bases and the J gene end by 0 bases; junction bases not matched to a gene: 11. CDR3 nucleotide sequence: TGTGCCAGTAGCCGACGGACAGGCGATTATAGCAATCAGCCCCAGCATTTT. Translating gives CASSRRTGDYSNQPQHF.

The rearrangement links TRBV7-2 to TRBJ2-3; no clear D gene. Germline loops: CDR1 SGHTA, CDR2 FQGNSA. This CDR3 is 15 amino acids long. Between the trimmed V and J ends, which lost 2 bases and 0 bases, there was a span of 9 bases. The CDR3 bases are TGTGCCAGCAGCTTATTTGGGCGAAGCACAGATACGCAGTATTTT. Its translation is CASSLFGRSTDTQYF.

CDR3 bases: TGTGCCAGCTCACCGCGGGACAATGAAAAACTGTTTTTT. Protein: CASSPRDNEKLFF. This chain links TRBV18 with TRBJ1-4; possibly TRBD1 for D (5 bases). V was shortened by 3 bases and J by 5 bases, with 7 bases between the two germline ends. The CDR3 totals 13 residues. The V gene's germline CDR1 is KGHSH and CDR2 LQKENI.

This clone has just one count. The rearrangement joins TRBV19 to TRBJ2-1, with TRBD1 matching over 7 bases. The CDR3 covers 13 residues. J gave up 13 bases and V 3 bases, and 9 bases lay outside the gene matches. From germline, CDR1 is LNHDA and CDR2 SQIVND (reference sequence). The CDR3 nucleotides are TGTGCCAGTAGTATCGGAAACAGGGGTCAACAGTTCTTC. Translating gives CASSIGNRGQQFF.

This chain uses TRBV24-1 with TRBJ1-3; possible D gene TRBD1, 5 bases. Germline V gene sequence: CDR1 KGHDR, CDR2 SFDVKD. The CDR3 runs 15 residues. The V end lost 4 bases, the J end lost 1 base, and 10 bases lay between the germline ends. CDR3 sequence: CATSEGGLSGNTIYF. The CDR3 DNA sequence: TGTGCCACCAGTGAGGGGGGATTATCTGGAAACACCATATATTTT.

The J gene is TRBJ2-5, the V gene TRBV27; 9 nucleotides line up with TRBD1. The CDR3 is made up of 14 amino acids. CDR1 MNHEY and CDR2 SMNVEV come from the germline V gene (reference sequence). Unmatched junction bases numbered 12, after V lost 11 bases and J lost 5 bases. The CDR3 sequence: CACRLRDRAETQYF. CDR3 coding DNA: TGTGCCTGTCGACTACGGGACAGGGCCGAGACCCAGTACTTC.

The J gene is TRBJ2-2, the V gene TRBV5-1, with TRBD1 matching 8 bases. V trimming: 4 bases; J trimming: 4 bases; junction bases outside the gene matches: 3. The length of the CDR3 is 14 residues. The V gene's germline CDR1 is SGHRS and CDR2 YFSETQ. The CDR3 sequence is CASSLTGGTGELFF. CDR3 DNA: TGCGCCAGCAGCCTTACAGGGGGCACCGGGGAGCTGTTTTTT.

J is TRBJ2-2 and V is TRBV5-1, with D possibly being TRBD1 (6 bases). The CDR3 is made up of 15 amino acids. In germline, CDR1 is SGHRS, CDR2 YFSETQ. Trimming shortened V by 3 bases and J by 3 bases, and 12 bases separated the two germline ends. The CDR3 is CASSSATGYTGELFF. CDR3 coding DNA: TGCGCCAGCAGCTCCGCGACAGGATACACCGGGGAGCTGTTTTTT.

The CDR3 region is CASSRQGDTEAFF. CDR3 nucleotide sequence: TGTGCCAGCAGCAGACAGGGGGACACTGAAGCTTTCTTT. The gene calls are TRBV27 and TRBJ1-1, with 9 bases that match TRBD1. This CDR3 is 13 amino acids long. CDR1 is MNHEY and CDR2 is SMNVEV in the germline V gene (reference sequence). Germline trimming cut 6 bases from V and 3 bases from J; bases unmatched to any gene: 2.

The chain links TRBV24-1 to TRBJ2-6; 7 positions match TRBD1. There are 16 residues in the CDR3. Germline loops: CDR1 KGHDR, CDR2 SFDVKD. V lost 4 bases to trimming and J lost 2 bases; unmatched junction nucleotides: 4. CDR3 nucleotide sequence: TGTGCCACCAGTGAGTTTAGGGGGCCTGGGGCCAACGTCCTGACTTTC. Translation: CATSEFRGPGANVLTF.

Only a few counts were recorded for this clone. The CDR3 spells CASSYGTGKAYEQYV. CDR3 in DNA: TGTGCCAGCAGTTACGGCACAGGGAAGGCCTACGAGCAGTACGTC. The V call is TRBV6-6, the J call TRBJ2-7; tentatively, D is TRBD1 (6 bases). V dropped 2 bases and J dropped 2 bases, with 13 bases sitting between them. This CDR3 region has 15 residues. Germline V gives CDR1 MNHNY, CDR2 SVGAGI (reference sequence).

This rearrangement joins TRBV5-1 to TRBJ2-2; TRBD2 matches 14 bases. With V trimmed by 4 bases and J by 7 bases, 3 bases remained unmatched. CDR3 length: 15 amino acids. Looked up from germline, CDR1 is SGHRS and CDR2 is YFSETQ. The CDR3 loop is CASSGTSGGFGELFF. The DNA for the CDR3 is TGCGCCAGCAGCGGGACTAGCGGGGGTTTCGGGGAGCTGTTTTTT.

The genes are TRBV12-3 or TRBV12-4 and TRBJ2-7; 7 bases are shared with TRBD2. This CDR3 spans 13 amino acids. J gave up 12 bases and V 0 bases, and 8 bases lay outside the gene matches. CDR3 protein: CASSLAGGGRTYV. The CDR3 region has the DNA TGTGCCAGCAGTTTAGCGGGCGGGGGACGGACGTACGTC.

The chain has TRBV3-1 (or the pseudogene TRBV3-2) and TRBJ1-4, with D uncertain. The CDR3 is made up of 16 amino acids. Trimming cost V 1 base and J 2 bases, with 11 bases left between them. Germline V gene data show CDR1 as LGHDT and CDR2 as YNNKEL (reference sequence). For the CDR3, the DNA is TGTGCCAGCAGCCAAGGGAGAAGATCGACTAATGAAAAACTGTTTTTT. It encodes CASSQGRRSTNEKLFF.